The entry below describes one T cell receptor beta chain. The data stem from a study of blood T cell repertoires in COVID-19. The overall study: Spain, Italy and the United States supplied samples that represented acute and convalescent COVID-19.

Unmatched junction bases numbered 12, after V lost 6 bases and J lost 9 bases. Germline V gene sequence: CDR1 MDHEN, CDR2 SYDVKM. There are 15 residues in the CDR3. Profiled with immunoSEQ multiplex PCR; TCRdb holds only in-frame clones, not every one. The sample contains nearly 250,000 clones, 86% of which appear only once. Those who participated ranged in age from roughly 18 to 100 years and resided in 20 to 30 US areas. The source is a woman in her forties or fifties who had recovered from COVID-19. The sequencing sample was made of PBMCs or T cells enriched from blood (not recorded which). V is TRBV28 and J is TRBJ2-1; 9 nucleotides align to TRBD2. CDR3 region: CASSRPLAGLGEQFF. Here the CDR3 DNA reads TGTGCCAGCAGCCGACCCCTAGCGGGATTAGGTGAGCAGTTCTTC.